One sample yielded the 7 T cell receptor beta chains listed below, sequenced in a study of T cell responses to AZD1222 COVID-19 vaccine. The repertoire was sequenced with immunoSEQ multiplex PCR; TCRdb's copy has only in-frame clones and lacks some. The sample lists more than 95,000 clones, 90% occurring once. The material was peripheral blood, obtained on day 0 of AZD1222 vaccination. The receptors derive from an adult in good health.

The chain has TRBV18 and TRBJ2-1; TRBD2 aligns across 9 bases. This CDR3 has 16 residues. The germline gives CDR1 KGHSH, CDR2 LQKENI. V was clipped by 0 bases and J by 10 bases; unmatched bases: 10. The CDR3 DNA follows: TGTGCCAGCTCACCACCTCGGGGCGGGAGGGCCATCGAGCAGTTCTTC. Translating it yields CASSPPRGGRAIEQFF.

The CDR3 region has the DNA TGTGCCAGCTCCCTAGAGAGTGGGGATGAGCAGTTCTTC. This sequence encodes CASSLESGDEQFF. The V call is TRBV2, the J call TRBJ2-1; D not certain. Looked up from germline, CDR1 is SNHLY and CDR2 is FYNNEI. This CDR3 contains 13 residues. V was trimmed by 8 bases and J by 8 bases, leaving 16 bases between them.

The V call is TRBV28, the J call TRBJ1-5; D is ambiguous. This CDR3 contains 12 residues. Per the germline V gene, CDR1 is MDHEN and CDR2 is SYDVKM. V lost 4 bases and J 7 bases, leaving 8 bases between the germline ends. Here the CDR3 DNA reads TGTGCCAGCAGTTCGGTGGGGCAGCCCCAGCATTTT. This gives the protein CASSSVGQPQHF. Drawing the rest from reference TRBV28 and TRBJ1-5, the complete variable domain is DVKVTQSSRYLVKRTGEKVFLECVQDMDHENMFWYRQDPGLGLRLIYFSYDVKMKEKGDIPEGYSVSREKKERFSLILESASTNQTSMYLCASSSVGQPQHFGDGTRLSIL.

This rearrangement joins TRBV5-4 to TRBJ1-3; no definite D call. The germline V and J ends were trimmed by 0 bases and 4 bases, with 11 bases remaining between them. Germline V gene sequence: CDR1 SGHNT, CDR2 YYREEE (reference sequence). The CDR3 consists of 15 residues. CDR3 in DNA: TGTGCCAGCAGCTTGGGAGCGGTCGGAGGAAACACCATATATTTT. Protein sequence: CASSLGAVGGNTIYF.

This chain connects TRBV7-2 to TRBJ1-2; 8 nucleotides match TRBD1. This CDR3 contains 13 residues. Per germline, CDR1 SGHTA and CDR2 FQGNSA. J was trimmed by 7 bases and V by 5 bases; bases with no gene match: 6. Written as DNA, the CDR3 is TGTGCCAGCAGCCAGACAGGGGTTCTTGGCTACACCTTC. It yields the protein CASSQTGVLGYTF.

V usage is TRBV2 and J usage is TRBJ2-7, with 10 bases matching TRBD2. CDR3 length: 19 residues. CDR1 and CDR2 from the germline V gene are SNHLY and FYNNEI. The V gene end was trimmed by 6 bases and the J gene end by 3 bases; junction bases not matched to a gene: 20. The CDR3, as DNA: TGTGCCAGCAGGCCCACAGCGGGGTGGGATTCTAGCGGGAGCTACGAGCAGTACTTC. Encoded protein: CASRPTAGWDSSGSYEQYF.

V gene TRBV6-5 combines with J gene TRBJ1-5; perhaps TRBD1 as D (5 bases). In germline, CDR1 is MNHEY, CDR2 SVGAGI. The V end was cut by 6 bases, the J end by 5 bases, with 8 bases between. The CDR3 extends over 12 amino acids. The CDR3 reads CASRVGDQPQHF. The CDR3 nucleotides read TGTGCCAGCAGGGTGGGGGATCAGCCCCAGCATTTT.